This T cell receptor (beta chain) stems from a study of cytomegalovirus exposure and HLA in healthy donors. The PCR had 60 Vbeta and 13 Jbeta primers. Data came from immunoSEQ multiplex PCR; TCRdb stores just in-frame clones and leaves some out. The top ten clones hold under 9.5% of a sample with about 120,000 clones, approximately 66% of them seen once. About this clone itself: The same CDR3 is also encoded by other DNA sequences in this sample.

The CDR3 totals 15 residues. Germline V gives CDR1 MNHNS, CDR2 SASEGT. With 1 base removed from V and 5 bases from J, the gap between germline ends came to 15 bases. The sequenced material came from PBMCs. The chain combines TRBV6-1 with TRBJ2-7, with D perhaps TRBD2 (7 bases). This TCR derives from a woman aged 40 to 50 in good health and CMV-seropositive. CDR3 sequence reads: CASSEGRGRIHEQYF. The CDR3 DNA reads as TGTGCCAGCAGTGAAGGGCGGGGGCGCATCCACGAGCAGTACTTC.